This T cell receptor (beta chain) was sequenced in a study of human T cells and chemical hapten exposure. TCRdb recomputed calls from the RACE reads with MiXCR, one row per CDR3 protein. The sample holds 150,000 to 200,000 distinct CDR3 sequences; just under 30% are singletons and the top ten take less than 3.5%. Time point described: pre-sensitization, week 0. Regarding treatment: therapeutic diphenylcyclopropenone sensitization with weekly scalp DPC. CDR1 and CDR2 from the germline V gene are MDHEN and SYDVKM. The ends were cut back, 6 bases at V and 2 bases at J, with 13 bases in the middle. This CDR3 region has 14 residues. This clonotype has more than one count but fewer than ten.

The sample consisted of whole blood, taken in connection with sensitization to the hapten diphenylcyclopropenone (DPC). The chain carries TRBV28 and TRBJ2-5; D uncertain. The clonotype originates from a woman aged 25 to 39 with alopecia areata. Some clones in this sample may be carry-over from other donors' samples. The CDR3 DNA is TGTGCCAGCAGCCCCCATTGGGGTCAAGAGACCCAGTACTTC. It translates to CASSPHWGQETQYF.